This T cell receptor (beta chain) was profiled in a study of T cells after yellow fever vaccination. About this clonotype: Its target is unknown.

The study, taken as a whole, reports: Weaker overall, the secondary response nonetheless peaked faster (day 5 versus 15).

Trimming removed 10 bases at V and 4 bases at J, with 11 bases between. CDR3 size: 12 residues. TCRdb itself ran the 5' RACE reads through MiXCR, one entry per CDR3 protein. In the table there are 450,000 to 600,000 distinct CDR3 sequences, about 13% of which are singletons. Here the sequenced sample was PBMCs, taken on the day of the yellow fever booster vaccination. The TCR sequence derives from a man younger than 45 who received the YFV17D yellow fever vaccine. The chain uses TRBV12-3 or TRBV12-4 and TRBJ2-1; D is perhaps TRBD2 (5 bases). CDR3 amino acids: CATQAVYNEQFF. CDR3 DNA sequence: TGTGCCACACAAGCGGTGTACAATGAGCAGTTCTTC.